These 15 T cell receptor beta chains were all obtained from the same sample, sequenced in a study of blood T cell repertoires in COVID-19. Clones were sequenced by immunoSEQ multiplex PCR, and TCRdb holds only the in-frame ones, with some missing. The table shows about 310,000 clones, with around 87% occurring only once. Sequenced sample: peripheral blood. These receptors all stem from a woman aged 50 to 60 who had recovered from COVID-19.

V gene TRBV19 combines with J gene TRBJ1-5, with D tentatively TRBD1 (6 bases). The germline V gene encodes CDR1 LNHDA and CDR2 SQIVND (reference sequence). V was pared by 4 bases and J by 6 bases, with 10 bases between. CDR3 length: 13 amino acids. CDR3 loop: CASSSQGTQPQHF. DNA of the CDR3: TGTGCCAGTAGTAGTCAGGGGACTCAGCCCCAGCATTTT.

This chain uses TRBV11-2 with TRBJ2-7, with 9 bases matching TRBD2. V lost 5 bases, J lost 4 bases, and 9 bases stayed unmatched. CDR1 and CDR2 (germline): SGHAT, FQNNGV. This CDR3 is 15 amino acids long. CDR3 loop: CASSLSGGRSYEQYF. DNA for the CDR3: TGTGCCAGCAGCCTTAGCGGGGGCCGCTCGTACGAGCAGTACTTC.

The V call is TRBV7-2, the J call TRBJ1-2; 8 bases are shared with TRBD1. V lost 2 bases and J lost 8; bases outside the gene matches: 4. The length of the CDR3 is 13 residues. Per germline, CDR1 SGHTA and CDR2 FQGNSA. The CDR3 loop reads CASSLQGAGGYTF. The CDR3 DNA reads TGTGCCAGCAGCTTACAGGGGGCAGGGGGCTACACCTTC.

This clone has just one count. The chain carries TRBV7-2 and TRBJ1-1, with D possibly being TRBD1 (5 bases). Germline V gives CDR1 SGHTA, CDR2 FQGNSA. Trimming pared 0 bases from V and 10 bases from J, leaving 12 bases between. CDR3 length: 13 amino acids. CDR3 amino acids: CASSLARGPGAFF. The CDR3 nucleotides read TGTGCCAGCAGCTTAGCGCGGGGCCCTGGAGCTTTCTTT.

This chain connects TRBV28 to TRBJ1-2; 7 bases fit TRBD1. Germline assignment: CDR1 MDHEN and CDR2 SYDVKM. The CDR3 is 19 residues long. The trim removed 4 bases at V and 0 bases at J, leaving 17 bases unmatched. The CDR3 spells CASSSGGRGAREANYGYTF. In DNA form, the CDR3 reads TGTGCCAGCAGTTCCGGGGGCAGGGGGGCGCGGGAGGCTAACTATGGCTACACCTTC.

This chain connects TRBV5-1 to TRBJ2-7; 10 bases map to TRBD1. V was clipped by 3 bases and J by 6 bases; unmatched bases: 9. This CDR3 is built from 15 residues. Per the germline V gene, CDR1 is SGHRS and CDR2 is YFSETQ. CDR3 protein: CASSSGWDRGGEQYF. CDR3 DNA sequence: TGCGCCAGCAGCTCGGGCTGGGACAGGGGAGGCGAGCAGTACTTC. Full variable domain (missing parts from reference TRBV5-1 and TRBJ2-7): KAGVTQTPRYLIKTRGQQVTLSCSPISGHRSVSWYQQTPGQGLQFLFEYFSETQRNKGNFPGRFSGRQFSNSRSEMNVSTLELGDSALYLCASSSGWDRGGEQYFGPGTRLTVT.

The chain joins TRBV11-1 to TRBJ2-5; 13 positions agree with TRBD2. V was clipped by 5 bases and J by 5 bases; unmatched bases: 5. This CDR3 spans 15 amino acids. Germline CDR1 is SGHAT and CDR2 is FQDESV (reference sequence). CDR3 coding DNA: TGTGCCAGCAGCCTCGAGACTAGCGGGGGGGAGACCCAGTACTTC. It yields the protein CASSLETSGGETQYF.

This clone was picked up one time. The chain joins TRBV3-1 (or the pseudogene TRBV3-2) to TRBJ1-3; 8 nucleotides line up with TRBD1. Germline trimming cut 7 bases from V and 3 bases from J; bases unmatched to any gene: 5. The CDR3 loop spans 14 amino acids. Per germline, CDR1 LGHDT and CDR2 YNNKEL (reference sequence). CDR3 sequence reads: CASTAGGFGNTIYF. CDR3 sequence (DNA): TGTGCCAGCACCGCAGGGGGCTTTGGAAACACCATATATTTT.

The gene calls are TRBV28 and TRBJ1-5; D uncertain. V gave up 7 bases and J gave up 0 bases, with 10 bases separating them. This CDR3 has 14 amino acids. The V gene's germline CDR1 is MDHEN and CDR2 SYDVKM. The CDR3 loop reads CASTRLYSNQPQHF. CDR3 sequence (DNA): TGTGCCAGCACCCGACTGTATAGCAATCAGCCCCAGCATTTT.

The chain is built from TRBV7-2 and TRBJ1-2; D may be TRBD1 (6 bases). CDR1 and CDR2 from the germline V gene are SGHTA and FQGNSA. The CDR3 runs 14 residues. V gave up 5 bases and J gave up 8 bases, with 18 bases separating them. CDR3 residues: CASSPLAGAGGYTF. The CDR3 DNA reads TGTGCCAGCAGCCCCCTGGCGGGGGCGGGCGGCTACACCTTC.

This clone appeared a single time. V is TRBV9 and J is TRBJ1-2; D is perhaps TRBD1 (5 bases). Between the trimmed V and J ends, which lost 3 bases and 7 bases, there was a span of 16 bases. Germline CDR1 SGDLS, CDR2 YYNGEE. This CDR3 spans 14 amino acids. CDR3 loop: CASSDPGLSSGYTF. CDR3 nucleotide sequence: TGTGCCAGCAGCGACCCAGGGTTGTCTTCTGGCTACACCTTC.

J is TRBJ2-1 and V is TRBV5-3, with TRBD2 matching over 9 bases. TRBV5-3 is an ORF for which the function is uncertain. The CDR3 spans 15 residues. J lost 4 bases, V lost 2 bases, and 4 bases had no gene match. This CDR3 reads CARSFRLAEYNEQFF. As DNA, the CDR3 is TGTGCCAGAAGCTTCCGACTAGCGGAATACAATGAGCAGTTCTTC.

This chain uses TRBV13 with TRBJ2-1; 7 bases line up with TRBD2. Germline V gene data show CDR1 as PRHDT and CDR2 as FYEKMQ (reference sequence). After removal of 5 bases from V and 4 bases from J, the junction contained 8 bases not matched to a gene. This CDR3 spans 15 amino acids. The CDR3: CASSTGLSGYNEQFF. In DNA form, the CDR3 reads TGTGCCAGCAGCACGGGACTATCCGGTTACAATGAGCAGTTCTTC.

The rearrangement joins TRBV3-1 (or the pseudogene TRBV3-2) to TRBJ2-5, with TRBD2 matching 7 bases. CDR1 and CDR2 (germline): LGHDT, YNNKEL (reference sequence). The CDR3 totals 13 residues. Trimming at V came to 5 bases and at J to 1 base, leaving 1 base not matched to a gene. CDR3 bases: TGTGCCAGCAGCGGGACTACCCAAGAGACCCAGTACTTC. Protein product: CASSGTTQETQYF.

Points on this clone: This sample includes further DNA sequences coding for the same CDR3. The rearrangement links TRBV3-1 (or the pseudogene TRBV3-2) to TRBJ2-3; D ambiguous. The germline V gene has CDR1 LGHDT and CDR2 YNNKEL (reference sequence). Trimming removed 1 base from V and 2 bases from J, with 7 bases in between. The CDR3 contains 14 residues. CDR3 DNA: TGTGCCAGCAGCCAAGGCGGTTTCACAGATACGCAGTATTTT. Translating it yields CASSQGGFTDTQYF.